The 25 T cell receptor beta chains listed next were all sequenced from one sample in a study of blood T cell repertoires in COVID-19. The table came from immunoSEQ multiplex PCR; TCRdb's copy has only in-frame clones and leaves some out. The sample carries 350,000 or so clones, roughly 90% recorded once. The sequencing sample was made of PBMCs or T cells enriched from blood (not recorded which). The receptors were gathered from a woman aged 25 to 39 who had been exposed to COVID-19.

The V call is TRBV10-3, the J call TRBJ2-2; D may be TRBD1 (7 bases). Germline CDR1 and CDR2: ENHRY and SYGVKD. Trimming stripped 8 bases from V and 5 bases from J, with 15 bases between. The length of the CDR3 is 14 residues. CDR3 in amino acids: CAIRGGGVTGELFF. CDR3 nucleotides: TGTGCCATCCGAGGAGGGGGCGTGACCGGGGAGCTGTTTTTT.

The V and J genes are TRBV4-2 and TRBJ2-1; possibly TRBD1 for D (7 bases). V was shortened by 3 bases and J by 9 bases, with 21 bases between the two germline ends. CDR1 and CDR2 from the germline V gene are LGHNA and YNFKEQ. CDR3 length equals 16 residues. CDR3 protein: CASSHPAAGGPSEQFF. DNA for the CDR3: TGTGCCAGCAGCCACCCCGCGGCAGGGGGGCCCAGTGAGCAGTTCTTC.

The rearrangement joins TRBV19 to TRBJ2-5; 9 bases fit TRBD1. The CDR3 has 15 residues. The V gene's germline CDR1 is LNHDA and CDR2 SQIVND (reference sequence). Trimming removed 4 bases from V and 4 bases from J; junction bases left unmatched: 7. CDR3 region: CASSRDREVSETQYF. In DNA form, the CDR3 reads TGTGCCAGTAGTAGGGACAGGGAGGTCTCAGAGACCCAGTACTTC.

V usage is TRBV6-1 and J usage is TRBJ1-2; no clear D gene. The length of the CDR3 is 13 residues. Germline-derived CDR1 and CDR2 are MNHNS and SASEGT. V shed 1 base and J shed 3 bases, with 6 bases lying between them. DNA for the CDR3: TGTGCCAGCAGTGAAGGTCAGGACTATGGCTACACCTTC. It specifies CASSEGQDYGYTF.

The CDR3 spells CASSQTARGRGTEAFF. The CDR3 DNA reads TGTGCCAGCAGTCAAACAGCCAGGGGGCGAGGCACTGAAGCTTTCTTT. The chain joins TRBV6-2 or TRBV6-3 to TRBJ1-1; TRBD1 matches at 8 bases. The ends lost 5 bases at V and 4 bases at J; junction bases unmatched: 12. CDR3 length equals 16 residues. CDR1 and CDR2 from the germline V gene are MNHEY and SVGEGT.

The V gene is TRBV18, the J gene TRBJ1-3; 9 bases match TRBD1. The CDR3 extends over 15 amino acids. With V trimmed by 3 bases and J by 3 bases, 3 bases remained unmatched. Germline V gene data show CDR1 as KGHSH and CDR2 as LQKENI. The CDR3 sequence: CASSPKDRGGNTIYF. Here the CDR3 DNA reads TGTGCCAGCTCACCTAAGGACAGGGGTGGAAACACCATATATTTT.

The V and J genes are TRBV12-3 or TRBV12-4 and TRBJ1-1, with a weak D call TRBD1 (5 bases). CDR3 length: 12 amino acids. V was trimmed by 5 bases and J by 4 bases, leaving 8 bases between them. This CDR3 reads CASSAGGTEAFF. CDR3 in DNA: TGTGCCAGCAGTGCCGGGGGCACTGAAGCTTTCTTT.

The gene calls are TRBV23-1 and TRBJ1-1, with D hard to call. TRBV23-1 is an ORF, with its function uncertain. The CDR3 loop spans 12 amino acids. V lost 8 bases to trimming and J lost 1 base, with 8 bases between them. DNA of the CDR3: TGCGCCAGCTTCGGTGAGAACACTGAAGCTTTCTTT. Protein: CASFGENTEAFF.

The chain employs TRBV14 and TRBJ2-3; D gene ambiguous. V was pared by 4 bases and J by 1 base, with 9 bases between. The CDR3 loop spans 14 amino acids. CDR1 is SGHDN, CDR2 FVKESK, per germline. CDR3 protein: CASSPIRGTDTQYF. DNA for the CDR3: TGTGCCAGCAGCCCTATTCGGGGCACAGATACGCAGTATTTT.

V usage is TRBV2 and J usage is TRBJ2-1, with 11 nucleotides matching TRBD2. In germline, CDR1 is SNHLY, CDR2 FYNNEI. V lost 6 bases to trimming and J lost 4 bases; unmatched junction nucleotides: 5. This CDR3 is 15 amino acids long. The CDR3 is CASRWSSGRYNEQFF. The CDR3 DNA is TGTGCCAGCAGGTGGTCTAGCGGGAGGTACAATGAGCAGTTCTTC.

This clone appeared a few times. The rearrangement uses TRBV24-1 and TRBJ2-5; TRBD1 might be the D (7 bases). The V gene's germline CDR1 is KGHDR and CDR2 SFDVKD. The CDR3 has 13 residues. The germline V and J ends were trimmed by 12 bases and 8 bases, with 21 bases remaining between them. The CDR3: CAASTGTGDTQYF. In DNA form, the CDR3 reads TGTGCCGCGTCGACAGGGACGGGGGATACCCAGTACTTC.

The table lists this clone with a count of one. The J gene is TRBJ1-6, the V gene TRBV6-1; D call uncertain. The CDR3 has 14 residues. The ends were cut back, 11 bases at V and 4 bases at J, with 15 bases in the middle. Germline assignment: CDR1 MNHNS and CDR2 SASEGT. DNA of the CDR3: TGTGCCGTGTCCGAACCACTGTATAATTCACCCCTCCACTTT. Amino acid sequence: CAVSEPLYNSPLHF.

The chain couples TRBV18 to TRBJ2-2, with 8 bases matching TRBD2. The CDR3 is 17 amino acids. The germline V gene encodes CDR1 KGHSH and CDR2 LQKENI. V shed 3 bases, J shed 0 bases, and the junction held 6 bases outside the gene matches. As DNA, the CDR3 is TGTGCCAGCTCACCCCTGAGACTAGCGCCGAACACCGGGGAGCTGTTTTTT. This codes for CASSPLRLAPNTGELFF.

V gene TRBV3-1 (or the pseudogene TRBV3-2) combines with J gene TRBJ1-2; tentatively, D is TRBD1 (5 bases). This CDR3 is 15 amino acids long. V was clipped by 4 bases and J by 0 bases, with 12 bases between them. Looked up from germline, CDR1 is LGHDT and CDR2 is YNNKEL (reference sequence). This CDR3 is CASSPSGFPNYGYTF. Written as DNA, the CDR3 is TGTGCCAGCAGCCCTTCAGGGTTCCCTAACTATGGCTACACCTTC.

V usage is TRBV19 and J usage is TRBJ1-5, with D tentatively TRBD1 (5 bases). The germline V and J ends were trimmed by 7 bases and 0 bases, with 16 bases remaining between them. From germline, CDR1 is LNHDA and CDR2 SQIVND (reference sequence). The length of the CDR3 is 16 residues. CDR3 amino acids: CASNVGAGFSNQPQHF. As DNA, the CDR3 is TGTGCCAGTAACGTGGGTGCAGGGTTTAGCAATCAGCCCCAGCATTTT.

A few counts support this clone. The V call is TRBV6-5, the J call TRBJ2-2; D perhaps matches TRBD1 (6 bases). This CDR3 region has 14 residues. Looked up from germline, CDR1 is MNHEY and CDR2 is SVGAGI. V lost 4 bases, J lost 5 bases, and 11 bases lay in between. The CDR3 region is CASSSRTATGELFF. Here the CDR3 DNA reads TGTGCCAGCAGTTCCAGGACAGCTACCGGGGAGCTGTTTTTT.

V usage is TRBV7-9 and J usage is TRBJ1-2, with TRBD1 matching over 9 bases. Germline V CDR1 and CDR2: SEHNR, FQNEAQ (reference sequence). The trim removed 2 bases at V and 7 bases at J, leaving 8 bases unmatched. This CDR3 has 15 residues. The CDR3 loop reads CASSLTGGVSRGYTF. CDR3 DNA: TGTGCCAGCAGCTTAACAGGGGGCGTTTCACGTGGCTACACCTTC.

This rearrangement joins TRBV5-1 to TRBJ1-1, with D possibly matching TRBD1 (5 bases). The V gene's germline CDR1 is SGHRS and CDR2 YFSETQ. Trimming took off 5 bases at V and 4 bases at J, with 9 bases between the two ends. CDR3 length equals 12 residues. As DNA, the CDR3 is TGCGCCAGCAGGGACACATTCACTGAAGCTTTCTTT. As protein: CASRDTFTEAFF. The variable domain in full, completed from reference TRBV5-1 and TRBJ1-1, reads KAGVTQTPRYLIKTRGQQVTLSCSPISGHRSVSWYQQTPGQGLQFLFEYFSETQRNKGNFPGRFSGRQFSNSRSEMNVSTLELGDSALYLCASRDTFTEAFFGQGTRLTVV.

This rearrangement joins TRBV4-2 to TRBJ2-2, with D possibly matching TRBD1 (6 bases). Germline-derived CDR1 and CDR2 are LGHNA and YNFKEQ. The ends were cut back, 0 bases at V and 4 bases at J, with 15 bases in the middle. This CDR3 region has 17 residues. The CDR3, as DNA: TGTGCCAGCAGCCAAGATTCTTGGGGGCGCGGCACCGGGGAGCTGTTTTTT. Its protein is CASSQDSWGRGTGELFF.

A single count supports this clone. The genes are TRBV10-2 and TRBJ2-1; 13 positions agree with TRBD2. After removal of 3 bases from V and 9 bases from J, the junction contained 8 bases not matched to a gene. Germline CDR1 is WSHSY and CDR2 is SAAADI. The CDR3 runs 16 residues. The CDR3 bases are TGCGCCAGCAGTGAACGGGGGACTAGCGGGATGACTGAGCAGTTCTTC. This encodes CASSERGTSGMTEQFF.

A few counts support this clone. The chain links TRBV27 to TRBJ2-1; weak D call: TRBD2 (6 bases). The CDR3 has 13 amino acids. The germline gives CDR1 MNHEY, CDR2 SMNVEV (reference sequence). The V end was cut by 1 base, the J end by 10 bases, with 11 bases between. CDR3 DNA: TGTGCCAGCAGTTTATGGGCGGGACCGGAGCAGTTCTTC. It yields the protein CASSLWAGPEQFF.

In this sample, this clone turned up once. The chain is built from TRBV5-6 and TRBJ2-7, with 11 bases matching TRBD1. Looked up from germline, CDR1 is SGHDT and CDR2 is YYEEEE. The CDR3 has 16 residues. J was trimmed by 3 bases and V by 4 bases; bases with no gene match: 9. The CDR3 loop is CASSVGQGAKVYEQYF. The DNA of the CDR3 is TGTGCCAGCAGCGTAGGACAGGGGGCGAAAGTCTACGAGCAGTACTTC.

The rearrangement uses TRBV19 and TRBJ1-1; D is uncertain. This CDR3 contains 13 residues. Between the trimmed V and J ends, which lost 2 bases and 1 base, there was a span of 5 bases. CDR1 LNHDA and CDR2 SQIVND come from the germline V gene (reference sequence). The CDR3, as DNA: TGTGCCAGTAGTATAACAGAGAACACTGAAGCTTTCTTT. Its protein product is CASSITENTEAFF.

This clone has a single count. The J gene is TRBJ2-7, the V gene TRBV5-5, with D possibly being TRBD1 (5 bases). V was trimmed by 4 bases and J by 0 bases, leaving 14 bases between them. This CDR3 comprises 15 residues. Per germline, CDR1 SGHKS and CDR2 YYEKEE (reference sequence). The CDR3 DNA sequence: TGTGCCAGCAGCCCCGGCCAGGGAAGCTCCTACGAGCAGTACTTC. Translating it yields CASSPGQGSSYEQYF.

The rearrangement links TRBV7-7 to TRBJ2-5, with TRBD1 identical over 8 bases. The CDR3 extends over 13 amino acids. Germline V gives CDR1 SSHAT, CDR2 FNYEAQ (reference sequence). V trimming: 1 base; J trimming: 7 bases; junction bases outside the gene matches: 2. The CDR3 region is CASSLVQGGTQYF. The CDR3 nucleotides read TGTGCCAGCAGCTTAGTACAGGGGGGGACCCAGTACTTC.